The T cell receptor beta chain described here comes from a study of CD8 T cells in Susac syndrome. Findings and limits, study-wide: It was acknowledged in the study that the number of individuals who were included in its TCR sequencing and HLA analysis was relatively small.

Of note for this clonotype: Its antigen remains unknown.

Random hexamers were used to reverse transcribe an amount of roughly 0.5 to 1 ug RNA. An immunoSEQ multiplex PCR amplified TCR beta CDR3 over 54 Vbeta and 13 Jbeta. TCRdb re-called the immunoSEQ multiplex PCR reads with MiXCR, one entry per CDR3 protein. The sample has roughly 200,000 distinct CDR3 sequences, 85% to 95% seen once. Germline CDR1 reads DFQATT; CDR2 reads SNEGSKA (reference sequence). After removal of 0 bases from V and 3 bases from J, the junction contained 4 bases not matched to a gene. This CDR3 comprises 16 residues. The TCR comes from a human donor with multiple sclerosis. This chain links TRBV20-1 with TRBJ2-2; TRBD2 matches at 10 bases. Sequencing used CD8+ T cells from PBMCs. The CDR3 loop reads CSARDSSGGDTGELFF. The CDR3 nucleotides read TGCAGTGCTAGAGATTCTAGCGGGGGCGACACCGGGGAGCTGTTTTTT.